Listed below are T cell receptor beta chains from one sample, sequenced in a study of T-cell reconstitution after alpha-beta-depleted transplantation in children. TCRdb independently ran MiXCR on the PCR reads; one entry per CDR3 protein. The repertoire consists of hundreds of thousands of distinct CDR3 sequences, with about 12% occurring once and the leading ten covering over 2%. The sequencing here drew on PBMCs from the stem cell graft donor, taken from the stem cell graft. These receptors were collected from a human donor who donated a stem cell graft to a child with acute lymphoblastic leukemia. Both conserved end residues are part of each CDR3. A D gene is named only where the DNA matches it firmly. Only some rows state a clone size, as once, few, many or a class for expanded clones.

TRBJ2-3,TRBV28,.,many,TGTGCCAGCAGTCGTTATGCGGCCCAGAAAAAGGGGTATTTT,CASSRYAAQKKGYF
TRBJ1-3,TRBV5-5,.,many,TGTGCCAGCAGCTTCTCTGGACAAAAGTTCTCTGGAAACACCATATATTTT,CASSFSGQKFSGNTIYF
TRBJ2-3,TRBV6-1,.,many,TGTGCCAGCAGTCCCAGTGGTGGGATCCGGAGGAGCACAGATACGCAGTATTTT,CASSPSGGIRRSTDTQYF
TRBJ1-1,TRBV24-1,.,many,TGTGCCACCGAAGGGCCGGGGGGTGCTTTCTTT,CATEGPGGAFF
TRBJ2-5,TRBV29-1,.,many,TGCAGCGTTGGGGGCCCCTCGGACAGTGGGTACCAAGAGACCCAGTACTTC,CSVGGPSDSGYQETQYF
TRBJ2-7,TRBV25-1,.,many,TGTGCCAGCAGTGTCGGTTCAGGGTACTACGAGCAGTACTTC,CASSVGSGYYEQYF
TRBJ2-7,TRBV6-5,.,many,TGTGCCAGCAGTTACTCGAGGGACCCCTACGAGCAGTACTTC,CASSYSRDPYEQYF
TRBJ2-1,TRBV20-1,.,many,TGCAGTGCTAGAGGACTAGGATGGGGTGAGCAGTTCTTC,CSARGLGWGEQFF
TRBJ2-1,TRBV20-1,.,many,TGCAGTGCTAGAGTGACCGAAACCAATGAGCAGTTCTTC,CSARVTETNEQFF
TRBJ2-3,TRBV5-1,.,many,TGCGCCGGAAGACCGGAAGGGACAGATACGCAGTATTTT,CAGRPEGTDTQYF
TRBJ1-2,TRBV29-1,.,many,TGCAGCGTTGAAGGGGGGTCGAACTATGGCTACACCTTC,CSVEGGSNYGYTF
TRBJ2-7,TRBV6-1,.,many,TGTGCCAGCAGTGAGATTGCCCTCTCTTTTTCCTACGAGCAGTACTTC,CASSEIALSFSYEQYF
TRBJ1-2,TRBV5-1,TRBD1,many,TGCGCCAGCAGGACAGGGGGCGACAGCTATGGCTACACCTTC,CASRTGGDSYGYTF
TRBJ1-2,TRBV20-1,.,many,TGCAGTGTGGCCTGGGAGTATGGCTACACCTTC,CSVAWEYGYTF
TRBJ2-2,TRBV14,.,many,TGTGCCAGCAGCCAAGTCGGCTGGTACACCGGGGAGCTGTTTTTT,CASSQVGWYTGELFF
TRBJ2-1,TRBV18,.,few,TGTGCCAGCTCACTGACCCCGTTCCAGGCCAATGAGCAGTTCTTC,CASSLTPFQANEQFF
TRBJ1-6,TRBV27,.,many,TGTGCCAGCAGTTCCCTTTCGGAAAGCTCCTATAATTCACCCCTCCACTTT,CASSSLSESSYNSPLHF
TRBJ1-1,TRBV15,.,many,TGTGCCACCAGCAGGGCAAGGGCGAACACTGAAGCTTTCTTT,CATSRARANTEAFF
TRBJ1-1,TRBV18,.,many,TGTGCCAGCTCACCGCCCGGGAATACTGAAGCTTTCTTT,CASSPPGNTEAFF
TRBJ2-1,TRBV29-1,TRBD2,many,TGCAGCGCTCGGGAGGTCTCCTACAATGAGCAGTTCTTC,CSAREVSYNEQFF
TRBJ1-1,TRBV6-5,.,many,TGTGCCAGCAGGCGGAACATGAACACTGAAGCTTTCTTT,CASRRNMNTEAFF
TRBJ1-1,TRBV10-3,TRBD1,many,TGTGCCATCAGTTCGGGACAGGCGAATTGGGTGAACACTGAAGCTTTCTTT,CAISSGQANWVNTEAFF
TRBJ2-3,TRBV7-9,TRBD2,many,TGTGCCAGCAGCTCGAGGACTAGCGGGTCGACAGATACGCAGTATTTT,CASSSRTSGSTDTQYF
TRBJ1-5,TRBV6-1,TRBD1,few,TGTGCCAGCAGTCCCCCGGGACAGTTTTATAGCAATCAGCCCCAGCATTTT,CASSPPGQFYSNQPQHF
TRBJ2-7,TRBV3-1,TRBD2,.,TGTGCCAGCAGCCCGGTTTCTACTAGCGGGAGGTCCTACGAGCAGTACTTC,CASSPVSTSGRSYEQYF
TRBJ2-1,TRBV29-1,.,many,TGCAGCGTTGAAGCCCCATCCCACCGCTCCTACAATGAGCAGTTCTTC,CSVEAPSHRSYNEQFF
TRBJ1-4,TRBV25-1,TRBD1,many,TGTGCCAGCAGTGACTTGGGACAGGGGCTCAATGAAAAACTGTTTTTT,CASSDLGQGLNEKLFF
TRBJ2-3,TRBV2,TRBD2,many,TGTGCCAGCCCTGGACTAGCGGGGAACACAGATACGCAGTATTTT,CASPGLAGNTDTQYF
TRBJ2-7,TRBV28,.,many,TGTGCCAGCAGTTCAGATCTCTACGAGCAGTACTTC,CASSSDLYEQYF
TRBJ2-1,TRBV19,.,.,TGTGCCAGTAGTATTTTAGACAACTGGGGCTACAATGAGCAGTTCTTC,CASSILDNWGYNEQFF
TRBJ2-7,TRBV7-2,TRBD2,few,TGTGCCAGCAGCTTCACTAGCGGGAGGGCCAGCGAGCAGTACTTC,CASSFTSGRASEQYF
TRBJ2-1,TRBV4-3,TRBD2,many,TGCGCCAGCAGCCATCTAGCGGGGGCTAACAATGAGCAGTTCTTC,CASSHLAGANNEQFF
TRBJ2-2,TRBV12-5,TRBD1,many,TGTGCTAGTGCCCCCAGGGGGCCGAACACCGGGGAGCTGTTTTTT,CASAPRGPNTGELFF
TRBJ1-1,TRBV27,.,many,TGTGCCAGCAGTTTATTAGGAGAGAACACTGAAGCTTTCTTT,CASSLLGENTEAFF
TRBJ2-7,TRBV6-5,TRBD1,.,TGTGCCAGCAGTTACTTTTTGAGGACAGGGGTCGAGCAGTACTTC,CASSYFLRTGVEQYF
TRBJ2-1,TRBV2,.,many,TGTGCCAGCAGTGATCTGCTGGCGCCACACTCCTACAATGAGCAGTTCTTC,CASSDLLAPHSYNEQFF
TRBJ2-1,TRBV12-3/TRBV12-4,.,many,TGTGCCAGCAGACTCAGTCCCCCCAATGAGCAGTTCTTC,CASRLSPPNEQFF
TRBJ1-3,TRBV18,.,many,TGTGCCAGCTCACCAGGTCGGGGCGTCCTCTCTGGAAACACCATATATTTT,CASSPGRGVLSGNTIYF
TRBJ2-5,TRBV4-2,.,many,TGTGCCAGCAGCCAAGAGGGCAGGGAGATGGAGACCCAGTACTTC,CASSQEGREMETQYF
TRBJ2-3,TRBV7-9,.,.,TGTGCCAGCAGCTTAGCCAGGGTTGATGCTACGCAGTATTTT,CASSLARVDATQYF
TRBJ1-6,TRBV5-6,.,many,TGTGCCAGCAGCTTCCTTCGCTCACCCCTCCACTTT,CASSFLRSPLHF
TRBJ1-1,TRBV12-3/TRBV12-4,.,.,TGTGCCACCTCCGTCGTTGGATACACTGAAGCTTTCTTT,CATSVVGYTEAFF
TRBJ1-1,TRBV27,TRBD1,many,TGTGCCAGCACTCGGACAGGGGACACTGAAGCTTTCTTT,CASTRTGDTEAFF
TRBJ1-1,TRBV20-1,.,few,TGCAGTGCTAGCGGGCCTCTGGACACTGAAGCTTTCTTT,CSASGPLDTEAFF
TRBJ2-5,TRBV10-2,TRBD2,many,TGCGCCAGCAGTGACGGACTAGCGGGAGGGGTGGAGACCCAGTACTTC,CASSDGLAGGVETQYF
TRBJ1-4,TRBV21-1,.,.,TGTGCCAGCCCTTTCCCTCTTCCCGAAGAAGCTGCAACTAATGAAAAACTGTTTTTT,CASPFPLPEEAATNEKLFF
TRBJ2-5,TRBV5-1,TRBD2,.,TGCGCCAGCGGTGGACTAGCGGGAGAGGGAGAGACCCAGTACTTC,CASGGLAGEGETQYF
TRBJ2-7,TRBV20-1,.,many,TGCAGTGCGATGCGAGGGGTTCTCTACGAGCAGTACTTC,CSAMRGVLYEQYF
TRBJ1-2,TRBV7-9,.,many,TGTGCCAGCGGGCTAGGGACTTATGGCTACACCTTC,CASGLGTYGYTF
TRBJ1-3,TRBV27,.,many,TGTGCCAGCAGTCCTACTGGCGGCATTGGAAACACCATATATTTT,CASSPTGGIGNTIYF